These T cell receptor beta chains were read from a single sample in a study of metastatic and nonmetastatic thyroid tumors. TCRdb re-called the PCR reads with MiXCR. The data contain tens of thousands of clones, approximately 20% of them singletons. The specimen sequenced was blood. These TCRs come from a female donor with papillary thyroid cancer or a benign thyroid nodule (not recorded which). Some clones in this sample may be carry-over from other donors' samples. CDR3s include the opening cysteine and the closing phenylalanine or tryptophan. A D gene is named only where the DNA matches it firmly. Only part of the rows carry a size: once, few, many, or a class if the clone is expanded.

J,D,size,V,DNA,CDR3
TRBJ2-1,NA,NA,TRBV28,TGTGCCAGCAGAACGACCGATACGAATGAGCAGTTCTTC,CASRTTDTNEQFF
TRBJ1-2,TRBD1,many,TRBV20-1,TGCAGTGCTATCATAGGGACAGCGATATATGGCTACACCTTC,CSAIIGTAIYGYTF
TRBJ2-7,NA,NA,TRBV11-1,TGTGCCAGCAGCTTACGGCGGACCGATTCAGGGGAGCAGTACTTC,CASSLRRTDSGEQYF
TRBJ2-5,NA,many,TRBV11-2,TGTGCCAGCAGCTTACGTGGAGCTACTAATCAAGAGACCCAGTACTTC,CASSLRGATNQETQYF
TRBJ2-7,NA,NA,TRBV18,TGTGCCAGCTCACCCCCTGAGGGTCGCATCAAGCAGTACTTC,CASSPPEGRIKQYF
TRBJ1-2,NA,few,TRBV28,TGTGCCAGCATATCCGGGTGGGAACCAGCTAACTATGGCTACACCTTC,CASISGWEPANYGYTF
TRBJ1-4,NA,many,TRBV12-3/TRBV12-4,TGTGCCAGCAGTTTCGGTCCAACTAATGAAAAACTGTTTTTT,CASSFGPTNEKLFF
TRBJ2-2,NA,NA,TRBV11-2,TGTGCCAGCAGCTTAGGGATCGCAGCGGCCGGGGAGCTGTTTTTT,CASSLGIAAAGELFF
TRBJ2-7,NA,many,TRBV7-9,TGTGCCAGCTCATATGAGGCGGGAAAGACCTACGAGCAGTACTTC,CASSYEAGKTYEQYF
TRBJ2-1,NA,many,TRBV11-2,TGTGCCAGCAGCTTAAGGAGCTCCTACAATGAGCAGTTCTTC,CASSLRSSYNEQFF
TRBJ1-3,NA,many,TRBV3-1,TGTGCCAGCAGCCAAGTTTGGGGGTCCTCTGGAAACACCATATATTTT,CASSQVWGSSGNTIYF
TRBJ2-7,NA,NA,TRBV11-2,TGTGCCAGCAGCTTACGGTGCGGACAGTGGGTGTACGAGCAGTACTTC,CASSLRCGQWVYEQYF
TRBJ1-4,NA,many,TRBV6-1,TGTGCCAGCAAGTCTAGGTTGGAGGGGGAAAAACTGTTTTTT,CASKSRLEGEKLFF
TRBJ1-3,TRBD1,NA,TRBV5-1,TGCGCCAGCAGTTTAGCCGCTACAGGGGTCGGAAACACCATATATTTT,CASSLAATGVGNTIYF
TRBJ2-5,NA,many,TRBV12-3/TRBV12-4,TGTGCCAGCAGTTTATCAGGGGCGCAAGAGACCCAGTACTTC,CASSLSGAQETQYF
TRBJ1-6,TRBD1,many,TRBV28,TGTGCCACCCAGGACAGGGCCCGATCACCCCTCCACTTT,CATQDRARSPLHF
TRBJ1-1,NA,many,TRBV13,TGTGCCAGCAGCATCAACAGGGCTTCAGCTTTCTTT,CASSINRASAFF
TRBJ2-1,TRBD2,NA,TRBV12-3/TRBV12-4,TGTGCCCGCTGTGTAGCGGGGAATGAGCAGTTCTTC,CARCVAGNEQFF
TRBJ2-3,NA,many,TRBV7-3,TGTGCCAGCAGCCCCGGACAGAGCACAGATACGCAGTATTTT,CASSPGQSTDTQYF
TRBJ2-1,NA,few,TRBV2,TGTGCCACCATGGACTTCTACTCCTACAATGAGCAGTTCTTC,CATMDFYSYNEQFF
TRBJ2-5,NA,NA,TRBV20-1,TGCAGTGCTAGAACTTGGACGTGGGGTTCAGAGACCCAGTACTTC,CSARTWTWGSETQYF
TRBJ2-2,TRBD1,many,TRBV16,TGTGCCAGCAGCCAAACAGGGGACACCGGGGAGCTGTTTTTT,CASSQTGDTGELFF
TRBJ1-5,NA,many,TRBV20-1,TGCAGTGCTAGAGATCGCGCAGGGCTGCAGCCCCAGCATTTT,CSARDRAGLQPQHF
TRBJ1-3,NA,many,TRBV20-1,TGCAGTGCTAGAGTACGAGGGGCGCGGGGAAACACCATATATTTT,CSARVRGARGNTIYF
TRBJ1-1,TRBD1,NA,TRBV6-1,TGTGCCAGCAGTGAATCGACAGGGGACATGAACACTGAAGCTTTCTTT,CASSESTGDMNTEAFF
TRBJ1-2,NA,NA,TRBV7-2,TGTGCCAGCAGCTTAGTCGGCTATTGCTACACCTTC,CASSLVGYCYTF
TRBJ2-2,NA,few,TRBV19,TGTGCCAGTAGCTTAGGGTCGAACACCGGGGAGCTGTTTTTT,CASSLGSNTGELFF
TRBJ2-6,NA,many,TRBV20-1,TGCAGTGCCCTAACCTGGGGGAACTCTGGGGCCAACGTCCTGACTTTC,CSALTWGNSGANVLTF
TRBJ2-1,NA,NA,TRBV7-8,TGTGCCAGCATCAAAGGGGGACTTCAGGGTGCGTACAATGAGCAGTTCTTC,CASIKGGLQGAYNEQFF
TRBJ2-5,NA,many,TRBV29-1,TGCAGCGTTGAAGGTCCAGGGGTTACAGAGACCCAGTACTTC,CSVEGPGVTETQYF
TRBJ2-7,NA,many,TRBV5-1,TGCGCCAGCAGCTTGGAAGGGATCCACGAGCAGTACTTC,CASSLEGIHEQYF
TRBJ2-5,NA,many,TRBV3-1,TGTGCCAGCAGCCAAGATCTAGGCAGACAAGAGACCCAGTACTTC,CASSQDLGRQETQYF
TRBJ1-5,NA,many,TRBV19,TGTGCCAGTAGGGTGGACAGCAGCAATCAGCCCCAGCATTTT,CASRVDSSNQPQHF
TRBJ2-1,TRBD2,few,TRBV2,TGTGCCAGCGGGGGACTAGCTTCAGGATATGAGCAGTTCTTC,CASGGLASGYEQFF
TRBJ1-4,NA,many,TRBV4-1,TGCCTAATCGGCGGAACCCCTAATGAAAAACTGTTTTTT,CLIGGTPNEKLFF
TRBJ2-7,TRBD2,many,TRBV10-3,TGTGCCATCAGTGAGTCTCGCCTAGCGGGTCGGTACGAGCAGTACTTC,CAISESRLAGRYEQYF
TRBJ1-1,NA,many,TRBV30,TGTGCCTGGAGTGTCTTCAGGGCTAGTGAAGCTTTCTTT,CAWSVFRASEAFF
TRBJ2-3,TRBD2,many,TRBV6-5,TGTGCCAGCAGTTACCAGAAGGTAGCGGGAGCCACAGATACGCAGTATTTT,CASSYQKVAGATDTQYF
TRBJ1-3,TRBD1,NA,TRBV20-1,TGCAGTGCTAGTTTTAGGGGACAGGGTACTAGGCGAAACACCATATGTTTT,CSASFRGQGTRRNTICF
TRBJ2-5,NA,many,TRBV24-1,TGTGCCACCAGTGATGGGGGGCAGGAGACCCAGTACTTC,CATSDGGQETQYF
TRBJ1-4,TRBD1,many,TRBV7-9,TGTGCCAGCAGCTTAGCTCTGGGGTCCGGGACAGTTAATGAAAAACTGTTTTTT,CASSLALGSGTVNEKLFF
TRBJ1-6,NA,many,TRBV9,TGTGCCAGCAGCGCCGGGCCGGGAGGCTCACCCCTCCACTTT,CASSAGPGGSPLHF
TRBJ2-7,TRBD1,NA,TRBV2,TGTGCCAGCAGTGCTTCGACAGGGGAAAGATACGAGCAGTCCTTC,CASSASTGERYEQSF
TRBJ2-3,NA,many,TRBV20-1,TGCAGTGCTAGAGATCGAGTGCGCACAGATACGCAGTATTTT,CSARDRVRTDTQYF
TRBJ2-1,TRBD2,many,TRBV28,TGTCCAAGCCCCCAGCGGGAGAAGGATAATGAGCAGTTCTTC,CPSPQREKDNEQFF
TRBJ2-5,NA,once,TRBV20-1,TGCAGTGCTAGAGGGATAGGGCAAGAGACCCAGTACTTC,CSARGIGQETQYF
TRBJ2-6,NA,many,TRBV5-6,TGTGCCAGCAGCTTTAATGACGTCCTGACTTTC,CASSFNDVLTF
TRBJ1-2,TRBD1,few,TRBV6-1,TGTGCCAGCAGTGGCGACAGGGCGGGCTGCTACACCTTC,CASSGDRAGCYTF
TRBJ1-1,NA,NA,TRBV9,TGTGCCAGCAGCGATACTCGGGACATGGCTTTATCTCGCGACACTGAAGCTTTCTTT,CASSDTRDMALSRDTEAFF
TRBJ2-5,TRBD2,many,TRBV11-2,TGTGCCAGCAGCTTAGTGGTAACGGGGGGAGAGACCCAGTACTTC,CASSLVVTGGETQYF
TRBJ1-1,TRBD1,many,TRBV5-6,TGTGCCAGCAGCCGGACAGGGATGGACACTGAAGCTTTCTTT,CASSRTGMDTEAFF
TRBJ1-2,NA,many,TRBV5-8,TGTGCCAGCAGCCGACACGGTAGATACACCTTC,CASSRHGRYTF